This T cell receptor beta chain was identified during a study of identical twins (dated by TCRdb to the mid-2010s). Regarding the study in general: To test whether fetal clonotypes persist, this study deep-sequenced TCR alpha and beta repertoires from monozygotic twins, from unrelated adults of various ages, and from cord blood. To rule out contamination, replicate twin experiments were performed at different times with different library preparation protocols.

Remarks on this clonotype: Its antigen is unknown. Qualities for individual bases were not recorded, and no much larger clone is one base off.

Reading the germline V gene (reference sequence) gives CDR1 DFQATT and CDR2 SNEGSKA. Taken from cysteine to phenylalanine, the CDR3 has 15 residues. Solely the CDR3 DNA is kept, with 45 bases framed from the first base. Here V drops 6 bases and J drops 7 bases, and the junction holds 12 bases not matched to any gene. All donors were healthy Caucasians. Library creation used 5' RACE. The instrument was an Illumina HiSeq 2000. A universal primer binding site was added through template switching, and the final cDNA carried a unique molecular identifier so that TCR cDNA molecules could be counted accurately. First-strand cDNA for TCR alpha and beta chains was synthesized from specific primers in the conserved constant-segment region. To control for contamination, each cDNA library was double barcoded with a SMART-Mk sample barcode plus Illumina barcodes. TruSeq adapter sequences, together with Illumina sample barcodes, were added in two successive PCR steps. The Illumina HiSeq platform was used with custom primers to sequence TCR alpha and beta cDNA libraries. As for how the authors treated the data: Unique molecular identifiers were extracted from raw reads with MiGEC, and CDR3 positions were determined with MiXCR. Recombination models were inferred per individual with the repgenHMM and IGoR tools using an EM algorithm. The analysis of shared clonotypes was done with the tcR package in R, with sharing normalized by the product of cloneset sizes. To study raw recombination without the effects of thymic and clonal selection, out-of-frame nonproductive sequences were analyzed. Using fastp trimming at Q25 and MiXCR clonotype assembly, TCRdb reanalyzed the public sequencing data and kept in-frame beta chains. Each CDR3 protein gets just one entry, which takes the most common genes and DNA from the rows behind it. TCRdb, rather than the study authors, made the V and J calls. Counted in this sample were roughly 1,500,000 distinct CDR3 sequences; about 32% of them appeared once. The ten largest clones add up to 0.27% of the sample.

General findings and caveats noted by the study authors: Because the same donors could not be followed over many years, the conclusions depended on cross-sectional statistical analysis. A weaker excess of twin sharing was found in beta out-of-frame sequences because the signal-to-noise ratio was lowered by fewer shared sequences. Compared with coincidental sharing between unrelated individuals, an excess of low generation-probability sequences was observed among out-of-frame TCR alpha sequences shared between twins. Recombination models systematically underestimated out-of-frame TCR alpha sharing in monozygotic twins but agreed with sharing between unrelated individuals. Fewer insertions were carried by abundant cord blood beta clonotypes; a weaker similar trend was observed in young adult naive repertoires, while no such trend was observed in memory repertoires. Zero-insertion analyses could be partly confounded by invariant T cells such as MAIT and iNKT, although diverse VJ usage argued against such confounding for most clonotypes.

The sequence was obtained from a newborn girl in good health. Sequences were obtained from cord blood. In this chain, TRBV20-1 is recombined with TRBJ1-6; 7 nucleotides in the junction match TRBD1. The CDR3 is CSADQTGTVNSPLHF. The nucleotide sequence is TGCAGTGCGGATCAAACAGGGACAGTAAATTCACCCCTCCACTTT.